This T cell receptor (beta chain) was observed in a study of regulatory T cells in long-lasting Graves disease. Looking at the study overall: Persistence in Graves' disease denoted antithyroid drug use beyond 5 years alongside positive TSH receptor antibodies.

The time point: persistent/refractory GD, antithyroid drugs over 5 years with positive TRAb. Researchers made the TCR library from RNA that was extracted from PBMCs. An endocrinology department in Xi'an, China, supplied the patients. CDR3 regions were amplified by Arm-PCR using iRepertoire HTBI primers to build TCR beta libraries. One entry per CDR3 protein, called by TCRdb with MiXCR from the multiplex PCR reads. The sample consists of 500,000 to 700,000 distinct CDR3 sequences, about 32% of them appearing once. The clonotype comes from a female donor with Graves disease. The specimen comprised peripheral blood mononuclear cells (PBMCs), sampled when the disease was refractory, from a patient treated with antithyroid drugs.

CDR3 in DNA: TGTGCCAGCAGTACCGGACAGGGGTCAACTAATGAAAAACTGTTTTTT. Protein product: CASSTGQGSTNEKLFF. The rearrangement links TRBV28 to TRBJ1-4, with 9 bases fitting TRBD1. CDR1 MDHEN and CDR2 SYDVKM come from the germline V gene. This CDR3 comprises 16 residues. V trimming: 5 bases; J trimming: 0 bases; junction bases outside the gene matches: 4.